This TCR beta chain was found in a study of Ad26.COV2.S vaccination and SARS-CoV-2 variants. Study results and limitations: Similar non-spike TCR breadth was seen in vaccine and placebo recipients. Spike-specific responses of CD8+ and CD4+ T cells were reported to display substantial breadth after vaccination. Responses of T cells in total may have been underestimated by the TCR breadth and depth analyses.

The treatment here: some 20 received Ad26.COV2.S at low or high dose, single or two shots; about 5 received placebo; per-sample allocation not given. Each sample was drawn 63 days after the first injection (of vaccine or placebo). The individual, an adult aged 18-55 years, was a donor in Boston. A remark on this clone: Its antigen is currently unknown.

Profiling relied on immunoSEQ multiplex PCR, and the TCRdb table lists in-frame clones only, not all of them. The sample consists of about 420,000 clones, 88% of them appearing once. This TCR came from a person between 18 and 65 years old who received the Ad26.COV2.S COVID-19 vaccine or a placebo. Sequenced here: peripheral blood, sampled in a trial of Ad26.COV2.S vaccine versus placebo.

In DNA form, the CDR3 reads TGTGCCAGCAGCCAAGTTAGGGACAGGGGGCATGGCTACACCTTC. This translates into CASSQVRDRGHGYTF. The chain joins TRBV4-2 to TRBJ1-2; 12 bases are a match to TRBD1. Germline CDR1 and CDR2: LGHNA and YNFKEQ. This CDR3 has 15 amino acids. V lost 1 base and J lost 6; bases outside the gene matches: 3.